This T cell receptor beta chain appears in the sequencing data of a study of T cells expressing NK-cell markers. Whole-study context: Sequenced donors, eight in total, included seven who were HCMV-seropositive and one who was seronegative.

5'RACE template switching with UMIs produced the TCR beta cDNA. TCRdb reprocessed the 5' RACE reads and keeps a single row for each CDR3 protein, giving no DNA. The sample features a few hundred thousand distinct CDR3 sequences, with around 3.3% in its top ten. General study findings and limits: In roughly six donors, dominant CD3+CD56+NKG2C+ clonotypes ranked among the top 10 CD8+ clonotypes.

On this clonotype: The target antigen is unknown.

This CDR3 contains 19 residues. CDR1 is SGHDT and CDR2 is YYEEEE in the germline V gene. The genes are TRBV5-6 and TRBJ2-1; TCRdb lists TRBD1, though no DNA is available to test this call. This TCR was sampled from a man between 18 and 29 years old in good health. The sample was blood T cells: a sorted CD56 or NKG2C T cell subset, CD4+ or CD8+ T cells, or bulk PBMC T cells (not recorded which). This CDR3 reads CASSSWDRTQISSYNEQFF.